Listed below are T cell receptor beta chains from one sample, sequenced in a study of T cell repertoires in cytomegalovirus infection. TCRdb re-analysed the reads in MiXCR, keeping a single row per CDR3 protein. The table shows 200,000 to 250,000 distinct CDR3 sequences, with roughly 23% occurring only once. Sequenced: CD8+ T cells from PBMCs. The receptors come from a human donor in good health (CMV status not recorded). Some clones in this sample may be carry-over from other donors' samples. The CDR3 runs from the conserved cysteine through the conserved F or W. Fields, in order: clone size, J gene, CDR3 length, V gene, D gene, CDR3 DNA, CDR3 protein. The D gene is left open where the match is weak. Only part of the rows carry a size: once, few, many, or a class if the clone is expanded.

abundance: .; j_gene: TRBJ1-2; len: 14; v_gene: TRBV28; d_gene: .; CDR3nt: TGTGCCAGCAGCCTCGGGGGGAATAACTATGGCTACACCTTC; CDR3aa: CASSLGGNNYGYTF
abundance: few; j_gene: TRBJ2-7; len: 13; v_gene: TRBV20-1; d_gene: TRBD1; CDR3nt: TGCAGTGCTAGAGGGGGACAGGGGTACGAGCAGTACTTC; CDR3aa: CSARGGQGYEQYF
abundance: few; j_gene: TRBJ2-1; len: 17; v_gene: TRBV7-3; d_gene: TRBD2; CDR3nt: TGTGCCAGCAGCTTAGCGGGGGGATACGCTTCCTACAATGAGCAGTTCTTC; CDR3aa: CASSLAGGYASYNEQFF
abundance: few; j_gene: TRBJ1-1; len: 12; v_gene: TRBV6-6; d_gene: .; CDR3nt: TGTGCCAGCAGCCTTCCGCCCACTGAAGCTTTCTTT; CDR3aa: CASSLPPTEAFF
abundance: .; j_gene: TRBJ2-7; len: 12; v_gene: TRBV15; d_gene: .; CDR3nt: TGTGCCACCAGCAGTCCTTCAGGGGAGCAGTACTTC; CDR3aa: CATSSPSGEQYF
abundance: few; j_gene: TRBJ2-7; len: 15; v_gene: TRBV12-3/TRBV12-4; d_gene: TRBD2; CDR3nt: TGTGCCAGCAAATTTGCGGGGGGGCAAGTGGACGAGCAGTACTTC; CDR3aa: CASKFAGGQVDEQYF
abundance: .; j_gene: TRBJ1-2; len: 14; v_gene: TRBV6-6; d_gene: .; CDR3nt: TGTGCCAGCAGTTACTCTGGCATCGGGGATGGCTACACCTTC; CDR3aa: CASSYSGIGDGYTF
abundance: .; j_gene: TRBJ2-1; len: 15; v_gene: TRBV5-4; d_gene: .; CDR3nt: TGTGCCAGCAGGCCCGGGACTGCAAGCTACAATGAGCAGTTCTTC; CDR3aa: CASRPGTASYNEQFF
abundance: few; j_gene: TRBJ2-7; len: 13; v_gene: TRBV7-9; d_gene: .; CDR3nt: TGTGCCAGCAGCTTAGTCACAGGGCGGGAGCAGTACTTC; CDR3aa: CASSLVTGREQYF
abundance: .; j_gene: TRBJ2-1; len: 13; v_gene: TRBV29-1; d_gene: .; CDR3nt: TGCAGCGTTGAAGATCTCAGGGAAAATGAGCAGTTCTTC; CDR3aa: CSVEDLRENEQFF
abundance: few; j_gene: TRBJ1-2; len: 13; v_gene: TRBV2; d_gene: .; CDR3nt: TGTGCCAGCTCCGCCGGAGGAGTCTATGGCTACACCTTC; CDR3aa: CASSAGGVYGYTF
abundance: many; j_gene: TRBJ1-1; len: 13; v_gene: TRBV20-1; d_gene: TRBD1; CDR3nt: TGCAGTGCTGATGACAGGGAGAACACTGAAGCTTTCTTT; CDR3aa: CSADDRENTEAFF
abundance: many; j_gene: TRBJ2-1; len: 15; v_gene: TRBV7-2; d_gene: .; CDR3nt: TGTGCCAGCAGCTCTCCCCCCACCCGGGGGAATGAGCAGTTCTTC; CDR3aa: CASSSPPTRGNEQFF
abundance: .; j_gene: TRBJ1-2; len: 13; v_gene: TRBV27; d_gene: TRBD1; CDR3nt: TGTGCCAGCCATGCAGGGGGCGTGCATGGCTACACCTTC; CDR3aa: CASHAGGVHGYTF
abundance: few; j_gene: TRBJ1-1; len: 15; v_gene: TRBV7-9; d_gene: .; CDR3nt: TGTGCCAGCAGCTTAACACTGGGCCCTAACAATGAAGCTTTCTTT; CDR3aa: CASSLTLGPNNEAFF
abundance: many; j_gene: TRBJ2-3; len: 14; v_gene: TRBV6-5; d_gene: .; CDR3nt: TGTGCCAGCAGTTACCGGGCAGGGGAAGATACGCAGTATTTT; CDR3aa: CASSYRAGEDTQYF
abundance: few; j_gene: TRBJ2-7; len: 13; v_gene: TRBV5-5; d_gene: .; CDR3nt: TGTGCCAGCGAATGGTGGCAGGGCAACGAGCAGTACTTC; CDR3aa: CASEWWQGNEQYF
abundance: once; j_gene: TRBJ2-2; len: 18; v_gene: TRBV6-2/TRBV6-3; d_gene: TRBD2; CDR3nt: TGTGCCAGCAGAAAAGCACGTGGACTAGCGGATTACACCGGGGAGCTGTTTTTT; CDR3aa: CASRKARGLADYTGELFF
abundance: many; j_gene: TRBJ1-1; len: 14; v_gene: TRBV7-9; d_gene: .; CDR3nt: TGTGCCAGCAGCTTAGCGCTTGGGGTCCCTGAAGCTTTCTTT; CDR3aa: CASSLALGVPEAFF
abundance: .; j_gene: TRBJ1-1; len: 13; v_gene: TRBV12-5; d_gene: .; CDR3nt: TGTGCTAGTGGTTTCGACGGTCTCACTGAAGCTTTCTTT; CDR3aa: CASGFDGLTEAFF
abundance: many; j_gene: TRBJ2-1; len: 15; v_gene: TRBV7-3; d_gene: TRBD2; CDR3nt: TGTGCCAGCAGCTCGACTAGCGGGGGGTCAAATGAGCAGTTCTTC; CDR3aa: CASSSTSGGSNEQFF
abundance: .; j_gene: TRBJ1-2; len: 14; v_gene: TRBV2; d_gene: .; CDR3nt: TGTGCCAGCAGTGGGGCGGGATTAAACTATGGCTACACCTTC; CDR3aa: CASSGAGLNYGYTF
abundance: many; j_gene: TRBJ2-7; len: 14; v_gene: TRBV12-3/TRBV12-4; d_gene: .; CDR3nt: TGTGCCAGCAGTCCCAACTCGGGCCCCAACGAGCAGTACTTC; CDR3aa: CASSPNSGPNEQYF
abundance: .; j_gene: TRBJ1-2; len: 16; v_gene: TRBV6-2/TRBV6-3; d_gene: .; CDR3nt: TGTGCCAGCAGTGCCTCCGGGACCGATGCTCTCTATGGCTACACCTTC; CDR3aa: CASSASGTDALYGYTF
abundance: .; j_gene: TRBJ2-7; len: 14; v_gene: TRBV28; d_gene: .; CDR3nt: TGTGCCAGCAGTTTTAATGCCAGGTTCTACGAGCAGTACTTC; CDR3aa: CASSFNARFYEQYF
abundance: few; j_gene: TRBJ2-1; len: 14; v_gene: TRBV28; d_gene: .; CDR3nt: TGTGCCAGCAGTTTACAGGGGCCCTACAATGAGCAGTTCTTC; CDR3aa: CASSLQGPYNEQFF
abundance: .; j_gene: TRBJ2-1; len: 14; v_gene: TRBV11-2; d_gene: .; CDR3nt: TGTGCCAGCAGCTTAGCATCTGTGCGGAATGAGCAGTTCTTC; CDR3aa: CASSLASVRNEQFF
abundance: few; j_gene: TRBJ2-7; len: 14; v_gene: TRBV7-2; d_gene: TRBD2; CDR3nt: TGTGCCAGCAGTCGCGGACTAGCCCGGTACGAGCAGTACTTC; CDR3aa: CASSRGLARYEQYF
abundance: .; j_gene: TRBJ1-1; len: 9; v_gene: TRBV6-6; d_gene: .; CDR3nt: TGTGTCAGCAGTTCCCTTGTCTTCTTT; CDR3aa: CVSSSLVFF
abundance: many; j_gene: TRBJ2-5; len: 15; v_gene: TRBV7-2; d_gene: .; CDR3nt: TGTGCCAGCAGCTTGGGCGGACATCAACAAGAGACCCAGTACTTC; CDR3aa: CASSLGGHQQETQYF
abundance: few; j_gene: TRBJ2-1; len: 14; v_gene: TRBV4-1; d_gene: .; CDR3nt: TGCGCCAGCAGCCAAGATCCTTCCATCTATGAGCAGTTCTTC; CDR3aa: CASSQDPSIYEQFF
abundance: .; j_gene: TRBJ1-4; len: 14; v_gene: TRBV20-1; d_gene: .; CDR3nt: TGCAGTGCTAGGCGGTTGGGGGGCAATGAAAAACTGTTTTTT; CDR3aa: CSARRLGGNEKLFF
abundance: many; j_gene: TRBJ2-7; len: 14; v_gene: TRBV7-9; d_gene: .; CDR3nt: TGTGCCAGCCTTTCTAGCCCGGGTATCGACGAGCAGTACTTC; CDR3aa: CASLSSPGIDEQYF
abundance: many; j_gene: TRBJ2-5; len: 19; v_gene: TRBV7-6; d_gene: TRBD2; CDR3nt: TGTGCCAGCAGCAGACTAGCGGGGGCCCAACCGGATTTCCAAGAGACCCAGTACTTC; CDR3aa: CASSRLAGAQPDFQETQYF
abundance: .; j_gene: TRBJ2-1; len: 18; v_gene: TRBV29-1; d_gene: .; CDR3nt: TGCAGCGTTGCCATGTATCAGCAAGAGGCCCCCTCCTACAATGAGCAGTTCTTC; CDR3aa: CSVAMYQQEAPSYNEQFF
abundance: few; j_gene: TRBJ2-1; len: 13; v_gene: TRBV19; d_gene: .; CDR3nt: TGTGCCAGTAGTATAGATCGGACCAATGAGCAGTTCTTC; CDR3aa: CASSIDRTNEQFF
abundance: .; j_gene: TRBJ2-1; len: 14; v_gene: TRBV9; d_gene: .; CDR3nt: TGTGCCAGCAGCGTAGAGGGTACCTACAATGAGCAGTTCTTC; CDR3aa: CASSVEGTYNEQFF
abundance: few; j_gene: TRBJ1-1; len: 15; v_gene: TRBV7-2; d_gene: .; CDR3nt: TGTGCCAGCAGCTTAGCAACTGCAGCCAAGACTGAAGCTTTCTTT; CDR3aa: CASSLATAAKTEAFF
abundance: few; j_gene: TRBJ1-2; len: 15; v_gene: TRBV7-9; d_gene: TRBD1; CDR3nt: TGTGCCAGCAGCCATACAGGGGGCGCCGACTATGGCTACACCTTC; CDR3aa: CASSHTGGADYGYTF
abundance: .; j_gene: TRBJ1-6; len: 17; v_gene: TRBV20-1; d_gene: .; CDR3nt: TGCAGTGCTAGCCGGGACGAAGCTTGGTCCTATAATTCACCCCTCCACTTT; CDR3aa: CSASRDEAWSYNSPLHF
abundance: many; j_gene: TRBJ1-2; len: 14; v_gene: TRBV28; d_gene: TRBD1; CDR3nt: TGTGCCAGCAGTCAGCCGGGACAGATCTATGGCTACACCTTC; CDR3aa: CASSQPGQIYGYTF
abundance: many; j_gene: TRBJ2-7; len: 13; v_gene: TRBV7-9; d_gene: .; CDR3nt: TGTGCCAGCAGCCCTCCGGGGTTCTACGAGCAGTACTTC; CDR3aa: CASSPPGFYEQYF